One and the same sample provided the 3 T cell receptor beta chains below, sequenced in a study of blood T cell repertoires in COVID-19. TCRdb's copy holds only in-frame clones and misses some; the assay was immunoSEQ multiplex PCR. The repertoire has about 130,000 clones, about four fifths of them found once; the top ten carry 20% to 25%. The sequenced sample consisted of peripheral blood. Every receptor here comes from an elderly man with acute or convalescent COVID-19.

This chain joins TRBV29-1 and TRBJ2-2, with D unresolved. This CDR3 has 14 residues. Germline V lookup: CDR1 SQVTM, CDR2 ANQGSEA. V shed 4 bases and J shed 6 bases, with 15 bases lying between them. Here the CDR3 reads CSVAPYSLSGELFF. CDR3 nucleotide sequence: TGCAGCGTTGCCCCCTATAGTCTTTCCGGGGAGCTGTTTTTT.

Concerning this clone itself: This sample also contains other DNA sequences that code for the same CDR3. The chain has TRBV7-2 and TRBJ2-3, with a possible D match to TRBD2 (5 bases). Germline CDR1 is SGHTA and CDR2 is FQGNSA. This CDR3 is built from 14 residues. Trimming took off 1 base at V and 1 base at J, with 6 bases between the two ends. CDR3 DNA: TGTGCCAGCAGCTTAGACGGGGGCACAGATACGCAGTATTTT. It codes for CASSLDGGTDTQYF.

V and J are TRBV5-1 and TRBJ1-4, with D hard to call. Germline V gene data show CDR1 as SGHRS and CDR2 as YFSETQ. The CDR3 consists of 14 residues. The V gene lost 0 bases and the J gene lost 13 bases, with 16 bases spanning the gap. Here the CDR3 reads CASSLEAGSALLFF. The CDR3 coding sequence is TGCGCCAGCAGCTTGGAGGCAGGATCCGCTCTACTGTTTTTT.